This T cell receptor beta chain is from a study of T cells after yellow fever vaccination. Study-level findings and limits: Although most clonotypes did not, a small share appeared in both CD4 and CD8 compartments. In post-booster samples, most primary-vaccination clones reappeared (roughly 96% CD4, 88% CD8). Contaminants from the bulk population, in the form of abundant clonotypes, could be found in FACS-sorted repertoires.

Losses at the gene ends were 6 bases for V and 9 bases for J; bases not matched to a gene: 8. The CDR3 is 12 residues long. The germline gives CDR1 DFQATT, CDR2 SNEGSKA (reference sequence). They built TCR cDNA with 5'RACE template switching, a step that put in a universal primer site and UMIs. TCRdb itself ran the 5' RACE reads through MiXCR, one entry per CDR3 protein. Of 500,000 to 650,000 distinct CDR3 sequences listed, about a sixth were seen once; the top ten hold around 16%. This clonotype was recorded a few times. Its cognate antigen is unknown. This TCR derives from a man between 18 and 35 years old who received the YFV17D yellow fever vaccine. J is TRBJ2-5 and V is TRBV20-1; TRBD2 matches at 9 bases. Sample: PBMCs, taken 5 to 6 days after the first yellow fever vaccination. CDR3 DNA sequence: TGCAGTGCCCCGGGACTAGCTGAGGCCCAGTACTTC. This gives the protein CSAPGLAEAQYF.